This T cell receptor beta chain was captured in a study of cytomegalovirus exposure and HLA in healthy donors (dated by TCRdb to about 2017). Study-wide context: The 700 or so repertoires of the first cohort and the 95 to 150 validation repertoires were produced on the same platform, according to a later analysis. To predict cytomegalovirus infection status, the study combined high-throughput TCR immunosequencing, statistical association of individual TCRs with disease status, and machine learning. Along with the approximately 650-subject first cohort, a separate validation cohort of over a hundred different subjects was used. The study aimed to test whether signatures of past pathogen exposure could be identified by cataloging public T cell receptors. Study-wide findings and limitations: Of the cluster scores, approximately 95% were above 0 in a later analysis, which found that TCRs clustered in the first cohort also tended to co-occur in the roughly 130 validation repertoires. The study listed 150 to 200 TCR beta chains as associated with cytomegalovirus. Most TCR sequences were seen in very few donors, while some public TCRs were found in many individuals. In vitro tests confirmed that a few of the cytomegalovirus-associated TCR beta chains recognize cytomegalovirus antigens. According to the authors, the approach could potentially be generalized to other disease states and immunological phenotypes. All 120 or so repertoires were used to score co-occurrence in the validation cohort in a later analysis, because that analysis had no HLA typing for the cohort. Cytomegalovirus status was reported to be diagnosed by the classifier with high specificity and sensitivity in both the original and validation cohorts.

Taken from the germline V gene, the CDR1 and CDR2 loops are SQVTM and ANQGSEA. Trimming removed 4 bases from V and 0 bases from J; the gene matches leave 5 bases unexplained. The CDR3 has 14 amino acids, counting the end cysteine and phenylalanine. Only the CDR3 region is kept as DNA, spanning 42 bases read in frame from base 1. Separate from the roughly 650-subject first cohort, the validation cohort of about 110 subjects was the group to which the donors belonged. Library generation was performed with the immunoSEQ multiplex PCR assay. In the source study's methods: A statistical classification framework was built to diagnose cytomegalovirus status from the catalog of TCR beta chain sequences. The table was pulled from immuneACCESS by TCRdb, which kept in-frame rearrangements only. Such tables lose some clones; where checked, under half of the loss comes from unresolved V genes, and the rest has no known cause. Clone size and the V and J calls come from that table; the DNA yielded D and trimming. The sample data list roughly 70,000 clones, and roughly 95% of these were observed just once. The ten largest clones capture 4.5% of the sample.

This clone was detected only once. Its cognate antigen has yet to be identified. Per-base quality was not reported, and no clone a single base away is much larger than it. This receptor was obtained from a woman younger than 30 in good health and CMV-seropositive. Sequencing used PBMCs. The sequence links TRBV29-1 to TRBJ2-7, with 8 bases aligning to TRBD1. This receptor carries the CDR3 CSVVRTGYSYEQYF. The DNA sequence reads TGCAGCGTTGTAAGGACAGGGTACTCCTACGAGCAGTACTTC.